A single sample gave rise to the 26 T cell receptor beta chains below, sequenced in a study of cytomegalovirus exposure and HLA in healthy donors. PCR used 60 Vbeta primers and 13 Jbeta primers. TCRdb keeps only in-frame clones here, not all; method: immunoSEQ multiplex PCR. The sample yields over 200,000 clones, roughly 91% seen once. The material sequenced was PBMCs. The source of these receptors is a woman younger than 30 in good health and CMV-seronegative.

The chain combines TRBV25-1 with TRBJ1-5; TRBD1 might be the D (6 bases). The CDR3 loop spans 14 amino acids. V was trimmed by 4 bases and J by 11 bases, leaving 18 bases between them. CDR1 and CDR2 (germline): MGHDK, SYGVNS. The DNA for the CDR3 is TGTGCCAGCAGTGCAGGGACAAACGGTTTGGCCCAGCATTTT. Translated, it gives CASSAGTNGLAQHF.

This chain connects TRBV15 to TRBJ2-7; a weak D match, TRBD1 (6 bases). Per the germline V gene, CDR1 is LNHNV and CDR2 is YYDKDF (reference sequence). Between the trimmed V and J ends, which lost 1 base and 7 bases, there was a span of 11 bases. CDR3 length: 13 residues. CDR3 bases: TGTGCCACCAGCAGAGCAAGGACAGCTGAGCAGTACTTC. It codes for CATSRARTAEQYF.

This clone has a single count. The chain combines TRBV5-1 with TRBJ1-1, with D uncertain. In germline, CDR1 is SGHRS, CDR2 YFSETQ. V was cut by 1 base and J by 0 bases, with 4 bases left in between. The CDR3 totals 13 residues. CDR3 protein: CASSLRVNTEAFF. The CDR3 DNA reads TGCGCCAGCAGCTTGAGAGTGAACACTGAAGCTTTCTTT.

The chain is built from TRBV4-2 and TRBJ2-1; D might be TRBD1 (7 bases). This CDR3 spans 17 amino acids. V was cut by 3 bases and J by 2 bases, with 17 bases left in between. CDR1 is LGHNA and CDR2 is YNFKEQ in the germline V gene. The CDR3 bases are TGTGCCAGCAGCCAGGCGACAGGGAGGTTAACCTACAATGAGCAGTTCTTC. It yields the protein CASSQATGRLTYNEQFF.

This chain connects TRBV10-1 to TRBJ2-7; the D gene is possibly TRBD2 (6 bases). The CDR3 length is 14 residues. Trimming cost V 3 bases and J 2 bases, with 11 bases left between them. Germline V lookup: CDR1 WNHNN, CDR2 SYGVQD (reference sequence). Here the CDR3 reads CASSENGSPYEQYF. Here the CDR3 DNA reads TGCGCCAGCAGTGAAAACGGGAGCCCCTACGAGCAGTACTTC.

The CDR3 DNA is TGTGCCAGCAGCCCTACCTTACCGGGGGGTTCCTACAATGAGCAGTTCTTC. Amino acids: CASSPTLPGGSYNEQFF. This chain links TRBV5-4 with TRBJ2-1, with 7 bases lining up with TRBD2. CDR1 and CDR2 (germline): SGHNT, YYREEE (reference sequence). CDR3 length equals 17 residues. The J segment lost 1 base and the V segment lost 4 bases, leaving 11 bases of the junction unmatched.

This chain joins TRBV7-9 and TRBJ1-1, with D unresolved. The CDR3 has 13 residues. Deletions cut 5 bases from V and 1 base from J, with 8 bases between. Germline lookup yields CDR1 SEHNR and CDR2 FQNEAQ (reference sequence). CDR3 in amino acids: CASSTTENTEAFF. In nucleotides, the CDR3 is TGTGCCAGCAGCACCACAGAGAACACTGAAGCTTTCTTT.

Turning to this clone: The junction shows a germline mismatch at one end, possibly a read error. The CDR3 DNA is TGCGCCAGCAGCCGGGGACAGGGCTCCGACGAGCAGTACTTC. Translation: CASSRGQGSDEQYF. This chain connects TRBV4-1 to TRBJ2-7; the match to TRBD1 covers 9 bases. This CDR3 has 14 residues. CDR1 MGHRA and CDR2 YSYEKL come from the germline V gene.

The V and J genes are TRBV7-8 and TRBJ2-1; 8 nucleotides agree with TRBD1. This CDR3 spans 16 amino acids. The germline V gene has CDR1 SGHVS and CDR2 FQNEAQ. The V and J ends lost 1 base and 6 bases, in that order; junction bases with no gene match: 8. The CDR3 spells CASSLEGGTGSNEQFF. The CDR3 region has the DNA TGTGCCAGCAGCTTAGAGGGCGGGACAGGAAGCAATGAGCAGTTCTTC.

The chain combines TRBV5-8 with TRBJ1-4; 9 bases are shared with TRBD1. CDR3 length: 15 residues. Trimming cost V 4 bases and J 7 bases; bases outside gene matches: 8. Per the germline V gene, CDR1 is SGHTS and CDR2 is YDEGEE. The CDR3 nucleotides are TGTGCCAGCAGCCGATCCGGGACAGGGTTTGAAAAACTGTTTTTT. Its protein product is CASSRSGTGFEKLFF.

The chain recombines TRBV27 with TRBJ2-1, with TRBD1 identical over 11 bases. Germline trimming cut 5 bases from V and 6 bases from J; bases unmatched to any gene: 6. This CDR3 comprises 15 residues. CDR1 MNHEY and CDR2 SMNVEV come from the germline V gene (reference sequence). DNA of the CDR3: TGTGCCAGCAGTCTCGGGACAGGGGGGGGCAATGAGCAGTTCTTC. The encoded protein is CASSLGTGGGNEQFF.

This chain connects TRBV2 to TRBJ1-1, with D possibly TRBD1 on 5 matching bases. Deletions cut 6 bases from V and 0 bases from J, with 11 bases between. The CDR3 runs 14 residues. From germline, CDR1 is SNHLY and CDR2 FYNNEI. CDR3 residues: CASSLGGLNTEAFF. The CDR3 nucleotides are TGTGCCAGCAGCTTGGGGGGGTTGAACACTGAAGCTTTCTTT.

J is TRBJ2-7 and V is TRBV5-6, with 7 bases lining up with TRBD2. Germline loops: CDR1 SGHDT, CDR2 YYEEEE. This CDR3 region has 16 residues. Trimming took 0 bases from V and 1 from J; bases not matched to a gene: 7. The CDR3 bases are TGTGCCAGCAGCTTGGGATTTGTGGGGGGGTCCTACGAGCAGTACTTC. Its translation is CASSLGFVGGSYEQYF.

This chain connects TRBV4-3 to TRBJ2-7; TRBD2 agrees at 8 bases. Germline loops: CDR1 LGHNA, CDR2 YSLEER. Unmatched junction bases numbered 7, after V lost 0 bases and J lost 3 bases. The CDR3 runs to 16 residues. The CDR3: CASSQEWRGAYYEQYF. The CDR3 nucleotides are TGCGCCAGCAGCCAAGAGTGGCGGGGGGCCTACTACGAGCAGTACTTC.

The V gene is TRBV5-6, the J gene TRBJ1-1; 8 bases match TRBD1. Germline V CDR1 and CDR2: SGHDT, YYEEEE. The CDR3 is made up of 14 amino acids. V shed 3 bases, J shed 1 base, and the junction held 2 bases outside the gene matches. For the CDR3, the DNA is TGTGCCAGCAGCTGGGGACAGGCGAACACTGAAGCTTTCTTT. Translating gives CASSWGQANTEAFF.

The chain recombines TRBV10-1 with TRBJ2-7; D gene ambiguous. The CDR3 contains 14 residues. The germline V and J ends were trimmed by 2 bases and 0 bases, with 8 bases remaining between them. Looked up from germline, CDR1 is WNHNN and CDR2 is SYGVQD (reference sequence). CDR3 sequence reads: CASSEDMSSYEQYF. In nucleotides, the CDR3 is TGCGCCAGCAGTGAGGACATGAGCTCCTACGAGCAGTACTTC.

The rearrangement links TRBV9 to TRBJ2-7; the match to TRBD2 covers 8 bases. Germline loops: CDR1 SGDLS, CDR2 YYNGEE. With V trimmed by 0 bases and J by 5 bases, 4 bases remained unmatched. The CDR3 is 14 amino acids. The CDR3 region has the DNA TGTGCCAGCAGCGTAGACCGGGGGGGCGACGAGCAGTACTTC. It specifies CASSVDRGGDEQYF.

CDR3 DNA sequence: TGTGCCAGCAGTGTCCCAACAGGGCGCCCGGTTAGCGAGCAGTACTTC. Its protein is CASSVPTGRPVSEQYF. The genes are TRBV7-9 and TRBJ2-7; D perhaps matches TRBD1 (6 bases). Between the trimmed V and J ends, which lost 6 bases and 6 bases, there was a span of 24 bases. The germline CDR1 and CDR2 sequences are SEHNR and FQNEAQ (reference sequence). The CDR3 spans 16 residues.

The rearrangement uses TRBV9 and TRBJ2-1; 14 bases match TRBD2. Per germline, CDR1 SGDLS and CDR2 YYNGEE. This CDR3 region has 18 residues. After removal of 3 bases from V and 8 bases from J, the junction contained 13 bases not matched to a gene. DNA of the CDR3: TGTGCCAGCAGCGACCGACTAGCGGGGGGGTACAATGGCTATGAGCAGTTCTTC. This sequence encodes CASSDRLAGGYNGYEQFF.

For the CDR3, the DNA is TGTGCCAGAGGGGGAGAGGGAAACAATGAGCAGTTCTTC. It yields the protein CARGGEGNNEQFF. The chain has TRBV21-1 and TRBJ2-1; the DNA was not compared with TRBD1, the D call given in the table. TRBV21-1 is a documented pseudogene. The CDR3 runs to 13 residues.

Comments on this clone: This same CDR3 is encoded by further DNA sequences in the sample. The genes are TRBV29-1 and TRBJ1-2; D possibly corresponds to TRBD1 (5 bases). This CDR3 comprises 12 residues. With 4 bases removed from V and 0 bases from J, the gap between germline ends came to 6 bases. From germline, CDR1 is SQVTM and CDR2 ANQGSEA. The CDR3 sequence is CSVGQTNYGYTF. CDR3 nucleotide sequence: TGCAGCGTTGGACAGACTAACTATGGCTACACCTTC.

This chain uses TRBV4-3 with TRBJ2-7, with TRBD1 matching over 8 bases. Germline V gives CDR1 LGHNA, CDR2 YSLEER. The V segment lost 0 bases and the J segment 0 bases; nucleotides outside the gene matches: 4. The CDR3 has 16 residues. This CDR3 is CASSQDTGGFSYEQYF. Written as DNA, the CDR3 is TGCGCCAGCAGCCAAGATACAGGGGGGTTCTCCTACGAGCAGTACTTC.

The chain has TRBV14 and TRBJ1-1, with TRBD1 identical over 7 bases. Unmatched junction bases numbered 5, after V lost 0 bases and J lost 7 bases. Germline loops: CDR1 SGHDN, CDR2 FVKESK. The CDR3 extends over 14 amino acids. As DNA, the CDR3 is TGTGCCAGCAGCCAAGAATGGGCAGGGGGTGAAGCTTTCTTT. It encodes CASSQEWAGGEAFF.

The chain is built from TRBV5-1 and TRBJ2-7; 12 positions agree with TRBD2. Trimming at V came to 4 bases and at J to 5 bases, leaving 7 bases not matched to a gene. CDR1 is SGHRS, CDR2 YFSETQ, per germline. The CDR3 totals 15 residues. CDR3 coding DNA: TGCGCCAGCAGCAAGAGACTAGCGGGAGAGGACGAGCAGTACTTC. Protein sequence: CASSKRLAGEDEQYF. Complete variable domain (other parts from reference TRBV5-1 and TRBJ2-7): KAGVTQTPRYLIKTRGQQVTLSCSPISGHRSVSWYQQTPGQGLQFLFEYFSETQRNKGNFPGRFSGRQFSNSRSEMNVSTLELGDSALYLCASSKRLAGEDEQYFGPGTRLTVT.

J is TRBJ1-5 and V is TRBV6-5; D is perhaps TRBD1 (5 bases). Germline CDR1 reads MNHEY; CDR2 reads SVGAGI. V lost 2 bases to trimming and J lost 5 bases, with 10 bases between them. The CDR3 sequence is 14 residues long. In DNA, the CDR3 is TGTGCCAGCAGTTACGCGCAGGGATATCAGCCCCAGCATTTT. Its protein is CASSYAQGYQPQHF.

The gene calls are TRBV4-3 and TRBJ1-2; TRBD1 matches at 9 bases. V lost 1 base, J lost 1 base, and 7 bases stayed unmatched. The CDR3 sequence is 17 residues long. CDR1 LGHNA and CDR2 YSLEER come from the germline V gene. The CDR3 nucleotides are TGCGCCAGCAGCCAAGGATCGACAGGGGGGTATAACTATGGCTACACCTTC. The encoded protein is CASSQGSTGGYNYGYTF.